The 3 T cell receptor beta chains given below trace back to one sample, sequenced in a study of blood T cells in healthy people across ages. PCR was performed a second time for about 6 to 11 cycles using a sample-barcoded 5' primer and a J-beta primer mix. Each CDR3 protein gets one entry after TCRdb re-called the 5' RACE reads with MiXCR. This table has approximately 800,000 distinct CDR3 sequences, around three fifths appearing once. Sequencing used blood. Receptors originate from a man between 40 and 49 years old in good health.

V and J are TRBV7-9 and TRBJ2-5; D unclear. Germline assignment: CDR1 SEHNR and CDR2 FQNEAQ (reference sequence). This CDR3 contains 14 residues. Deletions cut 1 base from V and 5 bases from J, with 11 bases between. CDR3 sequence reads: CASSLVLSVETQYF. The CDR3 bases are TGTGCCAGCAGCTTAGTACTGTCGGTGGAGACCCAGTACTTC. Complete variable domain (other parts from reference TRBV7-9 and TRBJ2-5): DTGVSQNPRHKITKRGQNVTFRCDPISEHNRLYWYRQTLGQGPEFLTYFQNEAQLEKSRLLSDRFSAERPKGSFSTLEIQRTEQGDSAMYLCASSLVLSVETQYFGPGTRLLVL.

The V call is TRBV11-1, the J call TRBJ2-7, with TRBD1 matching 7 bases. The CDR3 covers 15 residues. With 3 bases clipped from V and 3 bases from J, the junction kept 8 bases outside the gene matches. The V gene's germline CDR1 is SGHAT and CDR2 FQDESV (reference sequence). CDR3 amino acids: CASSFSRDSYYEQYF. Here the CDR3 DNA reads TGTGCCAGCAGCTTCTCCCGGGACAGCTACTACGAGCAGTACTTC.

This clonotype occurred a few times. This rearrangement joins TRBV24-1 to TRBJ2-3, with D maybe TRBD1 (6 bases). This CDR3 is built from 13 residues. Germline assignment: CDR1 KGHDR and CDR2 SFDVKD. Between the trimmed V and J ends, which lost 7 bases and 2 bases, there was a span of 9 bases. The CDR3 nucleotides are TGTGCCACCAGACCAGGGGACACAGATACGCAGTATTTT. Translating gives CATRPGDTDTQYF.